A selection of T cell receptor beta chains follows, all from one sample in a study of graft-versus-host responses after intestinal transplantation. Repertoires were generated with immunoSEQ multiplex PCR, while TCRdb's copy carries only in-frame clones and drops some. The repertoire holds 90,000 to 150,000 clones, with 80% to 95% as singletons. No antigens are known for them. Sequencing was performed on unstimulated CD4+ T cells sorted from spleen or lymph node cells, taken before intestinal transplant. The receptors were sampled from a human donor who received an intestinal transplant. Both conserved end residues are part of each CDR3. Fields, in order: D gene, V gene, J gene, clone size, CDR3 DNA, CDR3 protein. The D gene is left open where the match is weak. Expanded clones get a size class; other rows say once, few or many, or leave the size out.

.	TRBV5-1	TRBJ1-1	.	TGCGCCAGCCATCCAACAAGAAATTCGATGAACACTGAAGCTTTCTTT	CASHPTRNSMNTEAFF
.	TRBV9	TRBJ2-2	.	TGTGCCAGCAGCGAGGCCCCGCGGGGGGAGCTGTTTTTT	CASSEAPRGELFF
.	TRBV2	TRBJ2-7	.	TGTGCCAGCAGTGGCCAGGGGAAGTACGAGCAGTACTTC	CASSGQGKYEQYF
.	TRBV30	TRBJ2-1	.	TGTGCCTGGAGCAGGATATGGGAGCAGTTCTTC	CAWSRIWEQFF
.	TRBV6-5	TRBJ1-1	once	TGTGCCAACACGTCAAGGGATCTGAACACTGAAGCTTTCTTT	CANTSRDLNTEAFF
.	TRBV7-9	TRBJ2-6	.	TGTGCCAGCAGCTTTGCTGGGGCCAACGTCCTGACTTTC	CASSFAGANVLTF
.	TRBV2	TRBJ2-3	.	TGTGCCAGCAGTGATTTAGGCACGAGCACAGATACGCAGTATTTT	CASSDLGTSTDTQYF
.	TRBV6-1	TRBJ2-3	.	TGTGCCAGCACAGCGAGAGGAGATACGCAGTATTTT	CASTARGDTQYF
.	TRBV18	TRBJ2-5	.	TGTGCCAGCTCACCCGGGAATCAAGAGACCCAGTACTTC	CASSPGNQETQYF
.	TRBV19	TRBJ1-3	.	TGTGCCAGTAGTATAGGACCCGGGAGAAACACCATATATTTT	CASSIGPGRNTIYF
TRBD2	TRBV9	TRBJ2-3	.	TGTGCCAGCAGCCCCCGACTAGCGCGCACAGATACGCAGTATTTT	CASSPRLARTDTQYF
.	TRBV18	TRBJ2-7	.	TGTGCCAGCTCTCCTACCATAAGTTACTACGAGCAGTACTTC	CASSPTISYYEQYF
TRBD2	TRBV7-2	TRBJ2-1	.	TGTGCCAGCAGTCCCGGACTAGCGGGAGAAAAATATGAGCAGTTCTTC	CASSPGLAGEKYEQFF
TRBD2	TRBV6-5	TRBJ2-1	.	TGTGCCAGCAGACTAGGACTAGCGGGCAATGAGCAGTTCTTC	CASRLGLAGNEQFF
TRBD2	TRBV30	TRBJ2-1	.	TGTGCCTGGAGTGCGTGGACTAGCGGGAGGGGATACAATGAGCAGTTCTTC	CAWSAWTSGRGYNEQFF
TRBD2	TRBV7-9	TRBJ2-3	.	TGTGCCAGCAGCCGGACTAGCGGGGAACTCACAGATACGCAGTATTTT	CASSRTSGELTDTQYF
TRBD2	TRBV9	TRBJ2-1	.	TGTGCCAGCAGCGCGGGGGGCAATGAGCAGTTCTTC	CASSAGGNEQFF
TRBD1	TRBV2	TRBJ1-4	.	TGTGCCAGCAGTGAAGCCCCGCAGCTAGGACAGGGGGCGTCCGATTGGGATGAAAAACTGTTTTTT	CASSEAPQLGQGASDWDEKLFF
.	TRBV28	TRBJ2-6	.	TGTGCCAGCAGTCTATCCGGGACACCTAGCTCTGGGGCCAACGTCCTGACTTTC	CASSLSGTPSSGANVLTF
.	TRBV19	TRBJ1-1	.	TGTGCCCCCAAGGGGGTCACTGAAGCTTTCTTT	CAPKGVTEAFF
TRBD2	TRBV5-6	TRBJ2-7	.	TGTGCCAGCAGCTACCGCCCTAGCGGGAGGGTTCCCTACGAGCAGTACTTC	CASSYRPSGRVPYEQYF
.	TRBV19	TRBJ2-1	.	TGTGCCAGTAGGAGTAATTGGGAGACTGAGCAGTTCTTC	CASRSNWETEQFF
.	TRBV18	TRBJ1-2	.	TGTGCCAGCTCACCCGGGAGGCAGCTCTATGGCTACACCTTC	CASSPGRQLYGYTF
.	TRBV6-5	TRBJ2-1	.	TGTGCCAGCAGTTACTCGTCAGGTTCCTACAATGAGCAGTTCTTC	CASSYSSGSYNEQFF
TRBD1	TRBV19	TRBJ2-2	.	TGTGCCAGTAGTCCCCGGGACAGGGGAGGGGAGCTGTTTTTT	CASSPRDRGGELFF
.	TRBV28	TRBJ2-5	.	TGTGCCAGCACCTCCGCGGGAGAGACCCAGTACTTC	CASTSAGETQYF
TRBD1	TRBV27	TRBJ1-2	.	TGTGCCAGCAGTTCCCCGGGACAGTCCTATGGCTACACCTTC	CASSSPGQSYGYTF
.	TRBV30	TRBJ2-5	.	TGTGCCTGGGGGGAAAGAGAGACCCAGTACTTC	CAWGERETQYF
.	TRBV11-2	TRBJ1-5	.	TGTGCCAGCAGCTGGGGGGGCAATCAGCCCCAGCATTTT	CASSWGGNQPQHF
.	TRBV29-1	TRBJ2-3	.	TGCAGCGTTGATATGCGGGCCACAGATACGCAGTATTTT	CSVDMRATDTQYF
TRBD1	TRBV6-5	TRBJ1-3	.	TGTGCCAGCAGGGGGGGACAGGGAAACACCATATATTTT	CASRGGQGNTIYF
.	TRBV5-1	TRBJ1-1	.	TGCGCCAGCAGCTTGGCCGGTGGGGGGACTGAAGCTTTCTTT	CASSLAGGGTEAFF
.	TRBV7-2	TRBJ2-1	.	TGTGCCAGCAGCTTAGGAGACCGCTCCTACAATGAGCAGTTCTTC	CASSLGDRSYNEQFF
.	TRBV27	TRBJ1-5	.	TGTGCCAGCAGTCCTGGACCTTCCGTCCTCAATCAGCCCCAGCATTTT	CASSPGPSVLNQPQHF
TRBD1	TRBV28	TRBJ1-2	.	TGTGCCAGCAGTTCCGGGACAGGGAACTATGGCTACACCTTC	CASSSGTGNYGYTF
TRBD2	TRBV19	TRBJ2-7	.	TGTGCCAGTAGTATCCGCGGACTAGCGGGAGCTTTCAGGTACGAGCAGTACTTC	CASSIRGLAGAFRYEQYF
TRBD2	TRBV5-1	TRBJ2-5	.	TGCGCCAGCAGCCGTTACCAGGGACTAGCGGGAGGGACAGAGACCCAGTACTTC	CASSRYQGLAGGTETQYF
TRBD2	TRBV4-2	TRBJ2-2	.	TGTGCCAGCAGCCTACGGACTAGCGGGAGCGATGGGGAGCTGTTTTTT	CASSLRTSGSDGELFF
.	TRBV6-1	TRBJ2-3	.	TGTGCCAATTCGGGCGGGGTTTGGGCAGATACGCAGTATTTT	CANSGGVWADTQYF
.	TRBV7-3	TRBJ2-3	.	TGTGCCAGCAGCCTTAACAGGGGGGGGACAGATACGCAGTATTTT	CASSLNRGGTDTQYF
.	TRBV2	TRBJ2-1	.	TGTGCCAGCAGACTCCTAGCGACGGAGTTCTTC	CASRLLATEFF
.	TRBV2	TRBJ1-2	.	TGTGCCAGCAGTGAAAAGGGGGGGCTTTGGAATGGCTACACCTTC	CASSEKGGLWNGYTF